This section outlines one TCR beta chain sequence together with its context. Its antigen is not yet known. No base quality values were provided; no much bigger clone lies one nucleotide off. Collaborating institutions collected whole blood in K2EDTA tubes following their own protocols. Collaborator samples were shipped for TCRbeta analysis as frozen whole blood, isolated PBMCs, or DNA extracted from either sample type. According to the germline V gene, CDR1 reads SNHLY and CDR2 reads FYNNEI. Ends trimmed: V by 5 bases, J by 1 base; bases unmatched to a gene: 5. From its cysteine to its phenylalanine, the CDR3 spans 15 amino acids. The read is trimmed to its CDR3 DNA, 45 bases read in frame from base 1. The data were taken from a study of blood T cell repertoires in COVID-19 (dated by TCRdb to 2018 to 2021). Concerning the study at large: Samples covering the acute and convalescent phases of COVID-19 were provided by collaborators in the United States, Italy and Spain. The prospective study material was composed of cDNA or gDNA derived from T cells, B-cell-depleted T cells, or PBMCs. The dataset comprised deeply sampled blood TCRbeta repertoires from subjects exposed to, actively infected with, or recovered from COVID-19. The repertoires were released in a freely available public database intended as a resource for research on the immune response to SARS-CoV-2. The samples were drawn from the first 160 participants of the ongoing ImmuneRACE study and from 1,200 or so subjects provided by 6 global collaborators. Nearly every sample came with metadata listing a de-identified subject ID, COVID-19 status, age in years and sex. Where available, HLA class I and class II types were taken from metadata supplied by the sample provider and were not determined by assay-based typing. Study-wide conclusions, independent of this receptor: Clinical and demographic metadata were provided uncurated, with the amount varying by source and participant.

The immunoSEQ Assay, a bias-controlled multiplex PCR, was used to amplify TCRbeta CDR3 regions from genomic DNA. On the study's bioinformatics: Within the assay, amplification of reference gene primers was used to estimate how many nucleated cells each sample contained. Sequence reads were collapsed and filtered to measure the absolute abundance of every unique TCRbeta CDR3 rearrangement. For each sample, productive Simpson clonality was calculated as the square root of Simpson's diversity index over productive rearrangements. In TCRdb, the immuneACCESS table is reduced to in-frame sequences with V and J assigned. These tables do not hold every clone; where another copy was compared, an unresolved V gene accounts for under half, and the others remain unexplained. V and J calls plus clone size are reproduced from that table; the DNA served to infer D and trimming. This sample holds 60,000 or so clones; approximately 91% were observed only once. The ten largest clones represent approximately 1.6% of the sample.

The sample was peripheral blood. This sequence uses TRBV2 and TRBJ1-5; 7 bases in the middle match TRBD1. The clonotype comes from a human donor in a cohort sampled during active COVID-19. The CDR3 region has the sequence CASSPQGQSNQPQHF. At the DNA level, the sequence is TGTGCCAGCAGTCCTCAGGGACAGAGCAATCAGCCCCAGCATTTT. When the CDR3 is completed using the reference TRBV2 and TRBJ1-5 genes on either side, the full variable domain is EPEVTQTPSHQVTQMGQEVILRCVPISNHLYFYWYRQILGQKVEFLVSFYNNEISEKSEIFDDQFSVERPDGSNFTLKIRSTKLEDSAMYFCASSPQGQSNQPQHFGDGTRLSIL.